Shown below are 18 T cell receptor beta chains from a single sample sequenced in a study of control samples from healthy donors and cancer patients. TCRdb's table, derived via immunoSEQ multiplex PCR, lists solely in-frame clones and lacks some. The table includes roughly 90,000 clones, approximately 93% detected once. Sequenced sample: blood. These receptors all come from a woman aged 25 to 45 in good health.

The V and J genes are TRBV10-3 and TRBJ1-3, with D maybe TRBD1 (6 bases). The germline V gene has CDR1 ENHRY and CDR2 SYGVKD. The CDR3 length is 17 residues. The V and J ends lost 7 bases and 2 bases respectively, with 21 bases between them. The CDR3, as DNA: TGTGCCATCACGGGGTGGGGCCAGGGGAGGACTGGAAACACCATATATTTT. Its translation is CAITGWGQGRTGNTIYF.

This chain joins TRBV6-1 and TRBJ2-1, with a weak D call TRBD1 (5 bases). Trimming took off 1 base at V and 10 bases at J, with 14 bases between the two ends. CDR1 and CDR2 from the germline V gene are MNHNS and SASEGT. The CDR3 covers 14 residues. CDR3 DNA sequence: TGTGCCAGCAGTGAAGGGCCAGGGTCGTGGGAGCAGTTCTTC. Protein product: CASSEGPGSWEQFF.

This chain uses TRBV11-3 with TRBJ2-5; D perhaps matches TRBD2 (5 bases). The CDR3 has 12 amino acids. The ends were cut back, 6 bases at V and 9 bases at J, with 14 bases in the middle. The germline V gene has CDR1 SGHNT and CDR2 YENEEA. As DNA, the CDR3 is TGTGCCAGCAGTCCCGGGGTCGTGGCCCAGTACTTC. Translating it yields CASSPGVVAQYF.

The J gene is TRBJ2-5, the V gene TRBV24-1; D not certain. Germline CDR1 reads KGHDR; CDR2 reads SFDVKD. The CDR3 sequence is 12 residues long. Trimming took 4 bases from V and 5 from J, leaving 7 bases between them. The CDR3 DNA follows: TGTGCCACCAGTGACCCGTTTGAGACCCAGTACTTC. Amino acids: CATSDPFETQYF.

The chain is built from TRBV24-1 and TRBJ2-7, with D tentatively TRBD2 (5 bases). Trimming shortened V by 5 bases and J by 2 bases, and 12 bases separated the two germline ends. This CDR3 has 14 residues. Germline lookup yields CDR1 KGHDR and CDR2 SFDVKD. The DNA of the CDR3 is TGTGCCACCAGTGGAGAGGGCCCGCCCTACGAGCAGTACTTC. This gives the protein CATSGEGPPYEQYF.

The V and J genes are TRBV28 and TRBJ2-1; 9 bases map to TRBD2. Looked up from germline, CDR1 is MDHEN and CDR2 is SYDVKM. J lost 10 bases, V lost 5 bases, and 21 bases had no gene match. The CDR3 covers 18 residues. The CDR3 sequence: CASSNPGLATYGQWEQFF. The CDR3 bases are TGTGCCAGCAGTAACCCGGGACTAGCAACTTATGGGCAATGGGAGCAGTTCTTC.

This clone was recorded once. The V gene is TRBV7-9, the J gene TRBJ1-4; D unclear. The germline CDR1 and CDR2 sequences are SEHNR and FQNEAQ (reference sequence). The CDR3 is made up of 16 amino acids. With 1 base removed from V and 1 base from J, the gap between germline ends came to 10 bases. This CDR3 is CASSLVPYGTNEKLFF. CDR3 coding DNA: TGTGCCAGCAGCTTAGTACCCTATGGAACTAATGAAAAACTGTTTTTT.

The V call is TRBV19, the J call TRBJ1-1, with 7 bases matching TRBD1. This CDR3 region has 15 residues. V gave up 6 bases and J gave up 0 bases; unmatched junction bases: 7. Per germline, CDR1 LNHDA and CDR2 SQIVND (reference sequence). As DNA, the CDR3 is TGTGCCAGTAGAAAACCCGACAGGGTGAACACTGAAGCTTTCTTT. Translating it yields CASRKPDRVNTEAFF.

This clone occurred once. This chain links TRBV20-1 with TRBJ2-1, with D unresolved. Germline lookup yields CDR1 DFQATT and CDR2 SNEGSKA (reference sequence). V was trimmed by 3 bases and J by 1 base, leaving 13 bases between them. CDR3 length: 15 residues. The DNA of the CDR3 is TGCAGTGCTAGTGACGAACTAATATCCTACAATGAGCAGTTCTTC. This translates into CSASDELISYNEQFF.

The V gene is TRBV5-6, the J gene TRBJ1-4; 7 positions agree with TRBD1. The V gene's germline CDR1 is SGHDT and CDR2 YYEEEE. The CDR3 sequence is 15 residues long. V shed 2 bases, J shed 0 bases, and the junction held 1 base outside the gene matches. The CDR3 loop reads CASSFGTATNEKLFF. In DNA form, the CDR3 reads TGTGCCAGCAGCTTCGGGACAGCAACTAATGAAAAACTGTTTTTT. The full variable domain, rest sourced from reference TRBV5-6 and TRBJ1-4, is DAGVTQSPTHLIKTRGQQVTLRCSPKSGHDTVSWYQQALGQGPQFIFQYYEEEERQRGNFPDRFSGHQFPNYSSELNVNALLLGDSALYLCASSFGTATNEKLFFGSGTQLSVL.

The chain recombines TRBV12-3 or TRBV12-4 with TRBJ2-7; D unclear. Between the trimmed V and J ends, which lost 4 bases and 7 bases, there was a span of 8 bases. This CDR3 is built from 11 residues. The CDR3 is CASSYLNEQYF. CDR3 in DNA: TGTGCCAGCAGTTACCTGAATGAGCAGTACTTC.

This chain joins TRBV20-1 and TRBJ1-1; D not resolved. The germline CDR1 and CDR2 sequences are DFQATT and SNEGSKA (reference sequence). V was pared by 3 bases and J by 1 base, with 12 bases between. The CDR3 is made up of 14 amino acids. The DNA for the CDR3 is TGCAGTGCTAGTCCCATAAACAAGAACACTGAAGCTTTCTTT. Residues: CSASPINKNTEAFF.

This clone was found once. The rearrangement uses TRBV19 and TRBJ1-5; a possible D gene is TRBD1 (6 bases). This CDR3 comprises 17 residues. Trimming took 9 bases from V and 0 from J, leaving 21 bases between them. In germline, CDR1 is LNHDA, CDR2 SQIVND (reference sequence). This CDR3 is CASSDSPRLVSNQPQHF. The CDR3 DNA is TGTGCCAGCTCGGACAGCCCTCGGTTGGTTAGCAATCAGCCCCAGCATTTT.

The chain links TRBV9 to TRBJ1-3; the D is unclear. The CDR3 sequence is 15 residues long. V shed 0 bases and J shed 0 bases, with 7 bases lying between them. Looked up from germline, CDR1 is SGDLS and CDR2 is YYNGEE. CDR3 sequence (DNA): TGTGCCAGCAGCGTAGATATAGGCTCTGGAAACACCATATATTTT. Protein product: CASSVDIGSGNTIYF.

This rearrangement joins TRBV6-2 or TRBV6-3 to TRBJ2-7, with TRBD1 identical over 8 bases. V was pared by 5 bases and J by 1 base, with 7 bases of the junction left unmatched. CDR3 length: 15 residues. The V gene's germline CDR1 is MNHEY and CDR2 SVGEGT. The CDR3 sequence: CASSNRDRRSYEQYF. In DNA form, the CDR3 reads TGTGCCAGCAGTAACCGGGACAGGCGGTCCTACGAGCAGTACTTC.

The chain joins TRBV3-1 (or the pseudogene TRBV3-2) to TRBJ1-5; unclear D gene. With 5 bases removed from V and 6 bases from J, the gap between germline ends came to 8 bases. The germline gives CDR1 LGHDT, CDR2 YNNKEL (reference sequence). CDR3 size: 12 residues. DNA for the CDR3: TGTGCCAGCAGCTACGGTGGTCAGCCCCAGCATTTT. Translating it yields CASSYGGQPQHF.

The sample holds one count of this clone. The rearrangement links TRBV5-1 to TRBJ1-2; D ambiguous. Germline V gene sequence: CDR1 SGHRS, CDR2 YFSETQ. V gave up 3 bases and J gave up 2 bases, with 8 bases separating them. The length of the CDR3 is 13 residues. In DNA form, the CDR3 reads TGCGCCAGCAGCTCCCCTTCGAACTATGGCTACACCTTC. Translation gives CASSSPSNYGYTF.

The chain couples TRBV6-1 to TRBJ1-2, with 7 positions matching TRBD1. Germline values: CDR1 MNHNS, CDR2 SASEGT. There are 15 residues in the CDR3. V gave up 2 bases and J gave up 2 bases; unmatched junction bases: 5. CDR3 protein: CASSEFVTGNYGYTF. As DNA, the CDR3 is TGTGCCAGCAGTGAATTTGTGACAGGGAACTATGGCTACACCTTC.